Reported below is one T cell receptor beta chain. Its binding antigen is unknown. One base away there is no much larger clone; base qualities are not given. The data derive from a study of PD-1 blockade in classical Hodgkin lymphoma (dated by TCRdb to 2018 to 2020). Describing the broader study: To define a peripheral blood immune signature of response to PD-1 blockade in classical Hodgkin lymphoma, the study combined TCR beta sequencing with CyTOF.

Including cysteine and phenylalanine, the CDR3 has 13 amino acids. Only the CDR3 DNA stays, 39 bases, in frame from base 1. Deletion took 9 bases off V and 6 bases off J, with a span of 16 bases between the germline ends. CDR1 and CDR2, per the germline V gene, are SNHLY and FYNNEI. Results and caveats for the whole study, not just this receptor: The study covered only a single clinical trial cohort, and the causes of the repertoire differences, possibly disease activity or prior therapy, were still not defined. Baseline TCR diversity was reported to be lower in newly diagnosed patients than in healthy donors, and even lower in relapsed/refractory patients.

The Qiagen DNeasy kit was used to extract genomic DNA from unsorted PBMCs and from the negatively selected CD4+ and CD8+ fractions. Using primers that anneal to V and J segments, immunoSEQ multiplex PCR amplified the TCR beta CDR3 regions. A synthetic immune receptor repertoire was used to minimize amplification bias, and any residual bias was removed computationally once sequencing was done. From the authors' description of their analysis: Custom Python scripts were used to quantify repertoire diversity as the Shannon entropy index. Unsorted, CD4+ and CD8+ repertoires were examined separately, except in combined analyses, for which CD4+ and CD8+ sequences were merged in silico. This is the immuneACCESS table as TCRdb keeps it, with only in-frame sequences that have V and J called. A part of the clones is gone; compared with another copy, unresolved V genes explain less than half, and the rest is unexplained. V, J and clone size reflect that table, while D and trimming were determined from the DNA. The sample has roughly 20,000 clones on record, around 94% of them singletons. The biggest ten clones account for nearly 5.5% of the sample.

The label giving this sample's time point can be read as: newly diagnosed, previously untreated cHL patient sample. As a comparison group for the relapsed/refractory trial patients, PBMCs from patients with newly diagnosed, previously untreated classical Hodgkin lymphoma were sequenced. Peripheral blood was collected in 8 mL Vacutainer Cell Preparation Tubes, from which PBMCs were isolated by centrifugation and then cryopreserved. Specimen: peripheral blood mononuclear cells (PBMCs). The sequence links TRBV2 to TRBJ2-3; D gene: possibly TRBD2, on 6 matching bases. The TCR originated in a human donor with classical Hodgkin lymphoma. The sequenced DNA: TGTGCCAGAGGGACTCCCATAGGGGATACGCAGTATTTT. Its product reads: CARGTPIGDTQYF.